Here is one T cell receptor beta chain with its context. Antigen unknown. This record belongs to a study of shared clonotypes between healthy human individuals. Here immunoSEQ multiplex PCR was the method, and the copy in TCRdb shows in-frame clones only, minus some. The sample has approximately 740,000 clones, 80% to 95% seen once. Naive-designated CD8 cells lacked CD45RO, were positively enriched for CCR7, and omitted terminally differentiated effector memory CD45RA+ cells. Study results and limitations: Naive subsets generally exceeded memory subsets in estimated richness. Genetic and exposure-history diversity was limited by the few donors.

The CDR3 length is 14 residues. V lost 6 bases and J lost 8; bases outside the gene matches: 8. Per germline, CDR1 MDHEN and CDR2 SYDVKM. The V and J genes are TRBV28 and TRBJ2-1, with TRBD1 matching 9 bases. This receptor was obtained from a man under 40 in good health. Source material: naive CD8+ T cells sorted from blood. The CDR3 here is CASSYTGGGDEQFF. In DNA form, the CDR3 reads TGTGCCAGCAGCTATACAGGGGGCGGCGATGAGCAGTTCTTC.